This TCR beta chain was documented in a study of T cells in Graves' hyperthyroidism and ophthalmopathy. The CDR3 regions of TCR beta were amplified from RNA transcripts. The HTBI set primed first-round TCR CDR3 RT-PCR. TCRdb recomputed calls from the multiplex PCR reads with MiXCR, one row per CDR3 protein. The table records some 440,000 distinct CDR3 sequences, 15% to 18% of them present only once. Graves' hyperthyroidism qualified as stable when ophthalmopathy did not progress within 18 months. The CDR3 runs to 13 residues. The germline CDR1 and CDR2 sequences are SGHRS and YFSETQ. V shed 0 bases and J shed 10 bases, with 11 bases lying between them. This clonotype was counted ten times or more.

The chain carries TRBV5-1 and TRBJ2-1, with unresolved D. The receptor comes from a woman between 18 and 29 years old with Graves' hyperthyroidism. Sequencing was carried out using blood. The CDR3 DNA sequence: TGCGCCAGCAGCTTGGCCAACTTAGTAGAGCAGTTCTTC. Translating it yields CASSLANLVEQFF.